This T cell receptor (beta chain) is from a study of technical replicates of blood from a few donors (dated by TCRdb to about 2017). The CDR3 numbers 15 residues from cysteine through phenylalanine. Left in the record is the CDR3 DNA by itself, 45 bases read in frame from the first base. The germline V gene sets CDR1 to SGHRS and CDR2 to YFSETQ. V loses 0 bases, J loses 1 base, and the germline ends lie 9 bases apart. Library method: the immunoSEQ multiplex PCR assay. TCRdb's version of the immuneACCESS table is confined to in-frame rearrangements and falls short of the full clone set. An unresolved V gene accounts for under half of the shortfall where checked; the remainder is of unknown origin. The sample table records about 56,000 clones; just under 95% of these occur just once. The top ten constitute 3.5% to 4.5% of the sample. Points on this clone: The target of this receptor is not known. No much larger clone is present one base from it, and per-base qualities are unavailable.

The clonotype was recovered from a human donor in good health. Some clones in this sample may be carry-over from other donors' samples. The chain couples TRBV5-1 to TRBJ2-3; TRBD2 is perhaps the D gene, given 5 matching bases. The source material was PBMCs. The DNA sequence is as follows: TGCGCCAGCAGCTTGGGGACTTTCCGCACAGATACGCAGTATTTT. Translated, this gives CASSLGTFRTDTQYF.